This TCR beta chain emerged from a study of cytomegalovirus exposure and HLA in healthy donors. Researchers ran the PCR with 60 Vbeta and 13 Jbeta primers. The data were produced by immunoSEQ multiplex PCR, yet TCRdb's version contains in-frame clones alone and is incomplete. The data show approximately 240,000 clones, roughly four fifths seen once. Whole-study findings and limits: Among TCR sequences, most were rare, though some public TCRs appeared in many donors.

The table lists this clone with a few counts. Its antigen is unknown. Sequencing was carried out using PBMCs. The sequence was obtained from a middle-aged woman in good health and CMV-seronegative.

DNA for the CDR3: TGTGCCAGCAGTGAAGCCCCCAGACAGGGAGGTTCACCCCTCCACTTT. The encoded protein is CASSEAPRQGGSPLHF. The V and J genes are TRBV6-1 and TRBJ1-6; TRBD1 matches 7 bases. Germline-derived CDR1 and CDR2 are MNHNS and SASEGT. This CDR3 is built from 16 residues. Trimming at V came to 0 bases and at J to 9 bases, leaving 8 bases not matched to a gene.